These 13 T cell receptor beta chains were sequenced from one sample in a study of blood T cells in healthy people across ages. The authors ran a second PCR of roughly 6 to 12 cycles using a sample-barcoded 5' primer and a J-beta primer mix. From the 5' RACE reads, TCRdb called clonotypes with MiXCR, one entry per CDR3 protein. The sample includes more than 700,000 distinct CDR3 sequences, around 50% of them seen just once. Input material: blood. The receptors derive from a man at least 80 years old in good health.

This rearrangement joins TRBV11-3 to TRBJ2-3, with 8 bases lining up with TRBD2. Trimming at V came to 7 bases and at J to 3 bases, leaving 6 bases not matched to a gene. CDR3 length equals 14 residues. CDR1 and CDR2 from the germline V gene are SGHNT and YENEEA. CDR3 region: CASTREGLTDTQYF. Written as DNA, the CDR3 is TGTGCCAGCACCCGGGAGGGCCTAACAGATACGCAGTATTTT.

This chain joins TRBV7-2 and TRBJ1-2, with 10 bases matching TRBD1. Germline-derived CDR1 and CDR2 are SGHTA and FQGNSA. V was clipped by 5 bases and J by 5 bases; unmatched bases: 2. This CDR3 has 13 amino acids. This chain's CDR3 is CASSMGQGYGYTF. The CDR3 DNA is TGTGCCAGCAGCATGGGACAGGGGTATGGCTACACCTTC.

There are a few counts of this clonotype. J is TRBJ2-5 and V is TRBV7-2; D gene ambiguous. This CDR3 is built from 14 residues. Trimming took off 5 bases at V and 1 base at J, with 11 bases between the two ends. Germline V gives CDR1 SGHTA, CDR2 FQGNSA. The CDR3 DNA reads as TGTGCCAGCAGCCCCTCCTGGGCCCAAGAGACCCAGTACTTC. The encoded protein is CASSPSWAQETQYF.

The chain carries TRBV6-2 or TRBV6-3 and TRBJ2-2, with D perhaps TRBD2 (5 bases). V lost 3 bases and J 7 bases, leaving 18 bases between the germline ends. This CDR3 is built from 16 residues. The germline V gene has CDR1 MNHEY and CDR2 SVGEGT. The CDR3 spells CASSYASPASVGELFF. The CDR3 region has the DNA TGTGCCAGCAGTTATGCTAGCCCAGCATCTGTCGGGGAGCTGTTTTTT.

This clonotype has a handful of counts. The J gene is TRBJ2-7, the V gene TRBV2; TRBD2 aligns across 12 bases. CDR3 length equals 16 residues. Germline-derived CDR1 and CDR2 are SNHLY and FYNNEI. The V and J ends lost 2 bases and 4 bases, in that order; junction bases with no gene match: 6. The CDR3, as DNA: TGTGCCAGCAGTGAACTAGCGGGAGGGCTGAGTTACGAGCAGTACTTC. Protein product: CASSELAGGLSYEQYF. The whole variable domain, remainder taken from reference TRBV2 and TRBJ2-7, is EPEVTQTPSHQVTQMGQEVILRCVPISNHLYFYWYRQILGQKVEFLVSFYNNEISEKSEIFDDQFSVERPDGSNFTLKIRSTKLEDSAMYFCASSELAGGLSYEQYFGPGTRLTVT.

The V and J genes are TRBV29-1 and TRBJ1-1, with D unresolved. The germline CDR1 and CDR2 sequences are SQVTM and ANQGSEA. V lost 5 bases and J lost 0, with 13 bases in between. This CDR3 region has 14 residues. The CDR3 DNA reads as TGCAGCGTTCACCGCCAGGCGATGAACACTGAAGCTTTCTTT. Translated, it gives CSVHRQAMNTEAFF.

A note on this clonotype: A much larger clone sits a single nucleotide away, making a read error possible. This chain connects TRBV7-9 to TRBJ1-4; D remains unclear. The CDR3 has 15 amino acids. CDR1 is SEHNR and CDR2 is FQNEAQ in the germline V gene (reference sequence). Deletions cut 5 bases from V and 2 bases from J, with 12 bases between. This CDR3 is CASSKSGRTNEKLFF. As DNA, the CDR3 is TGTGCCAGCAGCAAGAGCGGTCGGACTAATGAAAAACTGTTTTTT.

This clonotype was detected many times. V and J are TRBV7-3 and TRBJ2-1; TRBD2 matches at 7 bases. The CDR3 runs 15 residues. V shed 5 bases, J shed 8 bases, and the junction held 12 bases outside the gene matches. Germline values: CDR1 SGHTA, CDR2 FQGTGA. CDR3 residues: CASSREGTTPHEQFF. The CDR3 DNA reads TGTGCCAGCAGCCGAGAAGGGACTACCCCCCATGAGCAGTTCTTC.

This clonotype has ten or more counts. This CDR3 reads CASSQGSEETQYF. CDR3 nucleotides: TGTGCCAGTAGCCAGGGGTCGGAAGAGACCCAGTACTTC. V is TRBV19 and J is TRBJ2-5; D perhaps matches TRBD1 (6 bases). The ends were cut back, 6 bases at V and 3 bases at J, with 11 bases in the middle. The CDR3 has 13 amino acids. The germline CDR1 and CDR2 sequences are LNHDA and SQIVND (reference sequence).

This chain connects TRBV12-3 or TRBV12-4 to TRBJ1-1, with D unresolved. The CDR3 spans 15 residues. Trimming left V 2 bases short and J 3 bases short, with 13 bases between. For the CDR3, the DNA is TGTGCCAGCAGTTTACATGGGCAGGAGGACACTGAAGCTTTCTTT. This codes for CASSLHGQEDTEAFF.

This clonotype has a count of ten or more. This chain joins TRBV24-1 and TRBJ2-3; TRBD2 is a possible D gene (6 bases). V lost 3 bases and J lost 5, with 17 bases in between. The CDR3 runs 16 residues. Germline values: CDR1 KGHDR, CDR2 SFDVKD. The CDR3 DNA follows: TGTGCCACCAGTGATCCCGCGGCGGGGCCTAAAGATACGCAGTATTTT. Amino acids: CATSDPAAGPKDTQYF.

This clonotype was found many times. The chain uses TRBV2 and TRBJ2-3, with 8 bases lining up with TRBD2. CDR3 length equals 14 residues. Germline V gene sequence: CDR1 SNHLY, CDR2 FYNNEI. V shed 7 bases, J shed 1 base, and the junction held 4 bases outside the gene matches. CDR3 sequence reads: CASKVLAGTDTQYF. Written as DNA, the CDR3 is TGTGCCAGCAAAGTACTAGCGGGCACAGATACGCAGTATTTT.

This clonotype was counted between two and nine times. The chain is built from TRBV2 and TRBJ2-5; 16 bases map to TRBD2. This CDR3 contains 16 residues. Trimming cost V 8 bases and J 5 bases; bases outside gene matches: 8. CDR1 SNHLY and CDR2 FYNNEI come from the germline V gene. CDR3 bases: TGTGCCAGCCGAGGGACTAGCGGGAGGGCCTTTGAGACCCAGTACTTC. Translating gives CASRGTSGRAFETQYF.